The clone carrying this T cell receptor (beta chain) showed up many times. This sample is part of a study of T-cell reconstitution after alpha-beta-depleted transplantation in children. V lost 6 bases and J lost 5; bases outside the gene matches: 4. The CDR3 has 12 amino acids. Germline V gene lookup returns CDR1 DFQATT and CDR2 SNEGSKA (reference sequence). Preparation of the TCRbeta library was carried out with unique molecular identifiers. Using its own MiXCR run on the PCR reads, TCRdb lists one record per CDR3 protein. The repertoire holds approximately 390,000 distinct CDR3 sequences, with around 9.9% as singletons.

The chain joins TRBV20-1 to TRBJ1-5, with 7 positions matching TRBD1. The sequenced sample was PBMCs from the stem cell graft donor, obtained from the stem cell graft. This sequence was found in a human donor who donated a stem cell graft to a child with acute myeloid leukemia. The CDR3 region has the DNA TGCAGTGCCACCGGACAGGATCAGCCCCAGCATTTT. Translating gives CSATGQDQPQHF.